This T cell receptor beta chain emerged from a study of blood T cell repertoires in COVID-19. On the study more broadly: There were acute and convalescent COVID-19 samples, and they came from the United States, Italy and Spain.

The study assigned cohorts using participant-reported clinical history. This CDR3 has 15 amino acids. V lost 0 bases and J 8 bases, leaving 11 bases between the germline ends. CDR1 is SGHAT, CDR2 FQNNGV, per germline. The assay was immunoSEQ multiplex PCR, and TCRdb's table has in-frame clones only and misses some. The table has about 220,000 clones, more than 80% seen once. This receptor was taken from a woman between 40 and 50 years old with acute COVID-19. Sequenced: PBMCs or T cells enriched from blood (not recorded which). V gene TRBV11-2 combines with J gene TRBJ1-6, with unresolved D. As DNA, the CDR3 is TGTGCCAGCAGCTTAGAATCAGGCCCCTATTCACCCCTCCACTTT. This encodes CASSLESGPYSPLHF.